This T cell receptor beta chain is from a study of CD8+CD57+ T cells in acquired aplastic anemia. CDR3 length: 13 residues. The V gene's germline CDR1 is SGDLS and CDR2 YYNGEE. Notes on this clonotype: A read error may account for a junction end that differs from germline.

Genomic DNA templated the TCR beta VDJ and CDR3 profiling. A single record per CDR3 protein comes from TCRdb applying MiXCR to the reads. The data contain approximately 250,000 distinct CDR3 sequences, approximately 80% of them seen just once; the ten biggest clones take up 40% to 55%. The sequenced patients had an expansion of CD8+CD57+ cells seen by flow cytometry. The patients all had a severe acquired aplastic anemia diagnosis. The source of this sequence is a human donor with aplastic anemia. Material for sequencing was sorted CD4+, CD8+, or CD8+CD57+ T cells (not recorded which) from PBMCs. V and J are TRBV9 and TRBJ2-1; D is unresolved. The CDR3 loop reads CASSSDLEHSPLF. The CDR3 DNA is TGTGCCAGCAGCTCGGACCTGGAGCATTCGCCCCTCTTC. The full variable domain, in which reference TRBV9 and TRBJ2-1 provide the parts outside the CDR3, is DSGVTQTPKHLITATGQRVTLRCSPRSGDLSVYWYQQSLDQGLQFLIQYYNGEERAKGNILERFSAQQFPDLHSELNLSSLELGDSALYFCASSSDLEHSPLFGPGTRLTVL.